Shown below are 27 T cell receptor beta chains from a single sample sequenced in a study of monozygotic twins with inflammatory bowel disease. One entry per CDR3 protein, without DNA, is what TCRdb gives after re-calling the 5' RACE reads. The table gives roughly 320,000 distinct CDR3 sequences; the top ten clones make up about 5% of it. Sequences were obtained from blood. The source of these receptors is a human donor with ulcerative colitis or Crohn's disease, or a healthy co-twin of an affected twin (not recorded which).

The CDR3 protein is CAWRRDSAQPQHF. The V gene is TRBV30, the J gene TRBJ1-5. CDR3 size: 13 residues. Germline CDR1 reads GTSNPN; CDR2 reads SVGIG (reference sequence).

This rearrangement joins TRBV6-5 to TRBJ2-1; absent DNA, TCRdb's TRBD1 call cannot be checked. This CDR3 is built from 15 residues. Germline CDR1 MNHEY, CDR2 SVGAGI. CDR3 sequence: CASSYSSQGKNEQFF.

The chain joins TRBV19 to TRBJ2-5; TCRdb indicates TRBD1, and absent DNA this call remains unverified. The germline V gene has CDR1 LNHDA and CDR2 SQIVND (reference sequence). This CDR3 is 16 amino acids long. CDR3 loop: CASSNPLRGRQETQYF.

The chain is built from TRBV18 and TRBJ2-7; TCRdb designates TRBD1, a call that cannot be tested without DNA. The CDR3 is 13 amino acids. Germline V gene data show CDR1 as KGHSH and CDR2 as LQKENI. The CDR3 sequence is CASSPAGIHEQYF. Full variable domain (outside the CDR3, taken from reference TRBV18 and TRBJ2-7): NAGVMQNPRHLVRRRGQEARLRCSPMKGHSHVYWYRQLPEEGLKFMVYLQKENIIDESGMPKERFSAEFPKEGPSILRIQQVVRGDSAAYFCASSPAGIHEQYFGPGTRLTVT.

The J gene is TRBJ2-3, the V gene TRBV3-1; as DNA is missing, the TRBD2 call by TCRdb cannot be tested. Germline V CDR1 and CDR2: LGHDT, YNNKEL (reference sequence). The CDR3 totals 15 residues. The CDR3 sequence: CASSRRDFGTDTQYF.

This rearrangement joins TRBV27 to TRBJ2-2; the TRBD2 assignment by TCRdb is unverifiable without DNA. Germline V lookup: CDR1 MNHEY, CDR2 SMNVEV (reference sequence). The CDR3 totals 15 residues. CDR3 in amino acids: CASSLRTVNTGELFF.

The chain uses TRBV7-3 and TRBJ2-1. Germline values: CDR1 SGHTA, CDR2 FQGTGA. The CDR3 extends over 15 amino acids. The CDR3 sequence: CASSPRIIPYNEQFF.

V is TRBV19 and J is TRBJ2-7; the TCRdb D gene call, TRBD2, has no DNA to confirm it. Germline CDR1 LNHDA, CDR2 SQIVND (reference sequence). The CDR3 contains 14 residues. The CDR3 is CASSWTSGSHEQYF.

J is TRBJ1-5 and V is TRBV5-1. Germline V gene data show CDR1 as SGHRS and CDR2 as YFSETQ. This CDR3 has 15 amino acids. CDR3 in amino acids: CASSRGDNSNQPQHF. The complete variable domain, with remaining parts taken from reference TRBV5-1 and TRBJ1-5, reads KAGVTQTPRYLIKTRGQQVTLSCSPISGHRSVSWYQQTPGQGLQFLFEYFSETQRNKGNFPGRFSGRQFSNSRSEMNVSTLELGDSALYLCASSRGDNSNQPQHFGDGTRLSIL.

The V and J genes are TRBV12-3 or TRBV12-4 and TRBJ1-3; lacking DNA, the TRBD1 call made by TCRdb goes unchecked. This CDR3 contains 15 residues. The chain's CDR3 is CASTRTGVKRNTIYF.

The rearrangement joins TRBV5-1 to TRBJ2-7; no DNA is available, so the TRBD1 call from TCRdb remains unchecked. The CDR3 contains 14 residues. The germline V gene encodes CDR1 SGHRS and CDR2 YFSETQ. CDR3 in amino acids: CASSLGDRGNEQYF.

This chain joins TRBV7-2 and TRBJ2-1; TCRdb's assignment of TRBD2 cannot be checked, as there is no DNA. The CDR3 has 14 amino acids. In germline, CDR1 is SGHTA, CDR2 FQGNSA. Here the CDR3 reads CASSRERLRNEQFF.

The J gene is TRBJ2-7, the V gene TRBV5-1; TCRdb lists TRBD2, though no DNA is available to test this call. The CDR3 is 13 residues long. The germline gives CDR1 SGHRS, CDR2 YFSETQ. CDR3 protein: CASSPEGLYEQYF.

V and J are TRBV14 and TRBJ1-5. The germline gives CDR1 SGHDN, CDR2 FVKESK. The CDR3 is 12 residues long. The CDR3: CASSQLNQPQHF.

This chain joins TRBV18 and TRBJ2-1; TCRdb's assignment of TRBD2 cannot be checked, as there is no DNA. The germline CDR1 and CDR2 sequences are KGHSH and LQKENI. The CDR3 is made up of 17 amino acids. CDR3 sequence: CASSLKPGGRTVNEQFF. Complete variable domain (other parts from reference TRBV18 and TRBJ2-1): NAGVMQNPRHLVRRRGQEARLRCSPMKGHSHVYWYRQLPEEGLKFMVYLQKENIIDESGMPKERFSAEFPKEGPSILRIQQVVRGDSAAYFCASSLKPGGRTVNEQFFGPGTRLTVL.

CDR3 protein: CASSERARNTEAFF. The V and J genes are TRBV7-9 and TRBJ1-1. The CDR3 spans 14 residues. Germline V gives CDR1 SEHNR, CDR2 FQNEAQ (reference sequence). Full variable domain (outside the CDR3, taken from reference TRBV7-9 and TRBJ1-1): DTGVSQNPRHKITKRGQNVTFRCDPISEHNRLYWYRQTLGQGPEFLTYFQNEAQLEKSRLLSDRFSAERPKGSFSTLEIQRTEQGDSAMYLCASSERARNTEAFFGQGTRLTVV.

V gene TRBV5-1 combines with J gene TRBJ2-3; the D call from TCRdb, TRBD1, cannot be confirmed without DNA. This CDR3 contains 14 residues. The germline V gene has CDR1 SGHRS and CDR2 YFSETQ. CDR3 region: CASSFRQRGDTQYF.

The V call is TRBV6-1, the J call TRBJ2-6; TCRdb's D call of TRBD1 is untestable without DNA. The CDR3 spans 17 residues. The germline CDR1 and CDR2 sequences are MNHNS and SASEGT. This chain's CDR3 is CASKPSGTGSGANVLTF.

The chain couples TRBV7-9 to TRBJ1-2. Germline assignment: CDR1 SEHNR and CDR2 FQNEAQ (reference sequence). The CDR3 contains 16 residues. The CDR3 reads CASSPLQSPSTYGYTF.

The CDR3 is CASSPSRVLAGETQYF. The genes are TRBV18 and TRBJ2-5; the D gene TCRdb calls, TRBD2, cannot be checked with no DNA. This CDR3 region has 16 residues. The germline CDR1 and CDR2 sequences are KGHSH and LQKENI. Looking up the rest from reference TRBV18 and TRBJ2-5 gives the full variable domain: NAGVMQNPRHLVRRRGQEARLRCSPMKGHSHVYWYRQLPEEGLKFMVYLQKENIIDESGMPKERFSAEFPKEGPSILRIQQVVRGDSAAYFCASSPSRVLAGETQYFGPGTRLLVL.

The chain employs TRBV28 and TRBJ2-2; TCRdb proposes TRBD1, but this gene call is untestable without DNA. The CDR3 is 14 amino acids. Germline V gene lookup returns CDR1 MDHEN and CDR2 SYDVKM. The CDR3 sequence: CASSILLGTGELFF.

The rearrangement joins TRBV7-2 to TRBJ1-2. The CDR3 sequence is 13 residues long. CDR1 is SGHTA, CDR2 FQGNSA, per germline. The CDR3 loop is CASSLGRGEGYTF.

The rearrangement uses TRBV7-9 and TRBJ2-4. CDR3 length equals 14 residues. Germline CDR1 is SEHNR and CDR2 is FQNEAQ (reference sequence). The CDR3 protein is CASSRPQDKNIQYF.

The V gene is TRBV7-2, the J gene TRBJ2-3; without DNA, the TCRdb call of TRBD2 cannot be checked. Germline-derived CDR1 and CDR2 are SGHTA and FQGNSA. The CDR3 totals 13 residues. The CDR3 is CASVAGGTDTQYF.

The chain couples TRBV10-3 to TRBJ1-5. Germline V gives CDR1 ENHRY, CDR2 SYGVKD. The CDR3 runs 14 residues. Here the CDR3 reads CAISDTSSFQPQHF.

The chain links TRBV4-3 to TRBJ2-2; lacking DNA, the TRBD1 call made by TCRdb goes unchecked. CDR3 length: 16 residues. CDR1 LGHNA and CDR2 YSLEER come from the germline V gene. CDR3 sequence reads: CASSQEGRGRDGELFF.

This rearrangement joins TRBV20-1 to TRBJ2-3. CDR3 size: 11 residues. Germline CDR1 reads DFQATT; CDR2 reads SNEGSKA (reference sequence). The CDR3 sequence: CSAIPPDTQYF.